Listed here are 32 T cell receptor beta chains from one sample, sequenced in a study of T-cell reconstitution after alpha-beta-depleted transplantation in children. TCRbeta library construction was performed incorporating unique molecular identifiers. One entry per CDR3 protein results from TCRdb running MiXCR on the PCR reads. Of roughly 570,000 distinct CDR3 sequences in the sample, 27% were seen once. The sequencing here drew on PBMCs, taken before TCRalphabeta/CD19-depleted stem cell transplant. These receptors all stem from a boy less than two years old with Wiskott-Aldrich syndrome, due to receive a stem cell transplant.

Comments on this clonotype: The conserved closing phenylalanine or tryptophan is absent in this CDR3, likely reflecting a read error. This chain uses TRBV12-3 or TRBV12-4 with TRBJ2-7, with D perhaps TRBD1 or TRBD2 (6 bases each). V gave up 6 bases and J gave up 3 bases, with 15 bases separating them. The CDR3 is 14 amino acids. The CDR3 region has the DNA TGTGCCAGCAGACCCGGCAGGGGACTCTACGAGCAGTACCTC. It translates to CASRPGRGLYEQYL.

This clonotype has only one observation. V gene TRBV9 combines with J gene TRBJ2-1; a weak D match, TRBD1 (6 bases). From germline, CDR1 is SGDLS and CDR2 YYNGEE. There are 16 residues in the CDR3. Between the trimmed V and J ends, which lost 3 bases and 4 bases, there was a span of 17 bases. The CDR3 DNA sequence: TGTGCCAGCAGCGCCTTTACAGGGAACCATTACAATGAGCAGTTCTTC. It is translated as CASSAFTGNHYNEQFF.

J is TRBJ1-1 and V is TRBV28; D is unclear. This CDR3 has 12 amino acids. Germline CDR1 and CDR2: MDHEN and SYDVKM. V dropped 7 bases and J dropped 3 bases, with 9 bases sitting between them. The CDR3 nucleotides read TGTGCCAGCATGCTCCCTTACACTGAAGCTTTCTTT. Protein product: CASMLPYTEAFF.

The table lists this clonotype with a count of one. The chain has TRBV20-1 and TRBJ1-6, with 10 bases fitting TRBD1. The junction had 13 bases not matched to a gene; V was cut back by 5 bases and J by 9 bases. The CDR3 runs to 16 residues. Germline V gene data show CDR1 as DFQATT and CDR2 as SNEGSKA (reference sequence). CDR3 sequence: CSAPRPDGTGVSPLHF. DNA of the CDR3: TGCAGTGCTCCGCGTCCCGACGGGACAGGGGTTTCACCCCTCCACTTT.

In its sample, this clonotype was seen a few times. CDR3 region: CASSQNPGFSYEQYF. CDR3 nucleotide sequence: TGTGCCAGCAGTCAAAACCCCGGGTTCTCCTACGAGCAGTACTTC. The chain links TRBV2 to TRBJ2-7, with unresolved D. V dropped 5 bases and J dropped 0 bases, with 14 bases sitting between them. This CDR3 is built from 15 residues. Per the germline V gene, CDR1 is SNHLY and CDR2 is FYNNEI.

The rearrangement links TRBV5-4 to TRBJ2-1; 13 bases match TRBD2. CDR1 SGHNT and CDR2 YYREEE come from the germline V gene (reference sequence). This CDR3 has 15 amino acids. V was pared by 4 bases and J by 9 bases, with 7 bases of the junction left unmatched. The CDR3 DNA is TGTGCCAGCAGCACTCCGGGACTAGCGGGAACTGAGCAGTTCTTC. This codes for CASSTPGLAGTEQFF.

V usage is TRBV20-1 and J usage is TRBJ2-5; 12 bases match TRBD2. Trimming took 0 bases from V and 5 from J; bases not matched to a gene: 4. The CDR3 sequence is 15 residues long. From germline, CDR1 is DFQATT and CDR2 SNEGSKA (reference sequence). CDR3 sequence: CSARDPGLAGETQYF. The CDR3 coding sequence is TGCAGTGCTAGAGATCCGGGACTAGCGGGTGAGACCCAGTACTTC.

There are a few counts of this clonotype. This chain joins TRBV29-1 and TRBJ1-4; no firm D call. Germline V gene lookup returns CDR1 SQVTM and CDR2 ANQGSEA. This CDR3 contains 13 residues. Trimming removed 6 bases at V and 7 bases at J, with 15 bases between. This CDR3 is CSVSRTPGEKLFF. In DNA form, the CDR3 reads TGCAGCGTATCTCGGACGCCGGGTGAAAAACTGTTTTTT.

This clonotype was detected only a few times. The chain couples TRBV7-6 to TRBJ2-3; no reliable D call. The ends were cut back, 2 bases at V and 0 bases at J, with 12 bases in the middle. The CDR3 loop spans 16 amino acids. The germline gives CDR1 SGHVS, CDR2 FNYEAQ. For the CDR3, the DNA is TGTGCCAGCAGCTTAAATCCTCCAATGAGCACAGATACGCAGTATTTT. Its protein product is CASSLNPPMSTDTQYF.

This clonotype was observed a few times. This chain's CDR3 is CASSDGGYEQYF. The CDR3 DNA reads TGTGCCAGCAGCGATGGGGGCTACGAGCAGTACTTC. The rearrangement uses TRBV7-9 and TRBJ2-7; D could derive from TRBD1 or TRBD2 (5 bases each). V lost 5 bases, J lost 3 bases, and 8 bases lay in between. This CDR3 is 12 amino acids long. CDR1 is SEHNR and CDR2 is FQNEAQ in the germline V gene (reference sequence).

In this sample, this clonotype turned up a few times. This chain joins TRBV12-3 or TRBV12-4 and TRBJ1-1; perhaps TRBD1 as D (5 bases). This CDR3 region has 15 residues. V lost 3 bases to trimming and J lost 4 bases, with 15 bases between them. The CDR3: CASSLGGARVTEAFF. CDR3 in DNA: TGTGCCAGCAGTTTGGGAGGGGCTCGGGTCACTGAAGCTTTCTTT.

Only a few counts were recorded for this clonotype. V is TRBV15 and J is TRBJ2-7, with 7 bases identical to TRBD1. The CDR3 totals 12 residues. Looked up from germline, CDR1 is LNHNV and CDR2 is YYDKDF (reference sequence). V lost 3 bases, J lost 4 bases, and 0 bases stayed unmatched. The CDR3: CATSRTGYEQYF. DNA of the CDR3: TGTGCCACCAGCAGGACAGGGTACGAGCAGTACTTC.

In this sample, this clonotype turned up a few times. The chain carries TRBV12-3 or TRBV12-4 and TRBJ2-2; 11 bases align to TRBD2. The CDR3 length is 14 residues. V lost 7 bases and J lost 4; bases outside the gene matches: 2. The CDR3 region is CASTLAGGTGELFF. DNA for the CDR3: TGTGCCAGCACCCTAGCGGGGGGCACCGGGGAGCTGTTTTTT.

The rearrangement joins TRBV19 to TRBJ2-1; 9 positions agree with TRBD2. The CDR3 covers 14 residues. J was trimmed by 2 bases and V by 8 bases; bases with no gene match: 4. Germline CDR1 reads LNHDA; CDR2 reads SQIVND (reference sequence). CDR3 sequence: CASESGRTYNEQFF. CDR3 coding DNA: TGTGCCAGTGAAAGCGGGAGGACCTACAATGAGCAGTTCTTC.

With respect to this clonotype: One end of the junction is discordant with germline, which a read error may explain. V usage is TRBV5-1 and J usage is TRBJ1-1, with D possibly matching TRBD1 (5 bases). The germline gives CDR1 SGHRS, CDR2 YFSETQ. This CDR3 has 16 amino acids. This CDR3 is CSSSLSLGWQGAEAFF. In DNA form, the CDR3 reads TGCTCCAGCAGCTTGTCTTTGGGGTGGCAGGGAGCTGAAGCTTTCTTT.

This clonotype was found a few times. The V and J genes are TRBV12-3 or TRBV12-4 and TRBJ2-3; TRBD2 matches 7 bases. CDR3 size: 16 residues. Germline trimming cut 2 bases from V and 1 base from J; bases unmatched to any gene: 6. The DNA of the CDR3 is TGTGCCAGCAGTTTACGTACCCGGGAGGGCACAGATACGCAGTATTTT. Its protein is CASSLRTREGTDTQYF.

With respect to this clonotype: One junction end disagrees with the germline gene, perhaps due to a read error. The genes are TRBV5-1 and TRBJ2-7; 10 bases fit TRBD2. Germline lookup yields CDR1 SGHRS and CDR2 YFSETQ. This CDR3 spans 15 amino acids. The CDR3 here is CASSSRTSGTYEQYF. CDR3 coding DNA: TGTGCCAGCAGTTCAAGGACTAGCGGAACCTACGAGCAGTACTTC.

The CDR3 loop reads CASSPGQPKNIQYF. Here the CDR3 DNA reads TGTGCCAGCTCACCCGGACAGCCCAAAAACATTCAGTACTTC. The rearrangement links TRBV18 to TRBJ2-4, with TRBD1 as a possible D gene (6 bases). The CDR3 loop spans 14 amino acids. Germline loops: CDR1 KGHSH, CDR2 LQKENI. Trimming left V 3 bases short and J 2 bases short, with 8 bases between.

This clonotype turned up a few times. The chain is built from TRBV5-6 and TRBJ1-1; 9 bases fit TRBD1. CDR1 is SGHDT, CDR2 YYEEEE, per germline. CDR3 size: 17 residues. After removal of 3 bases from V and 5 bases from J, the junction contained 14 bases not matched to a gene. CDR3: CASSSWGQGRLGTEAFF. In DNA form, the CDR3 reads TGTGCCAGCAGCTCTTGGGGACAGGGTAGGTTGGGAACTGAAGCTTTCTTT. Together with reference TRBV5-6 and TRBJ1-1, the CDR3 gives the full variable domain: DAGVTQSPTHLIKTRGQQVTLRCSPKSGHDTVSWYQQALGQGPQFIFQYYEEEERQRGNFPDRFSGHQFPNYSSELNVNALLLGDSALYLCASSSWGQGRLGTEAFFGQGTRLTVV.

The rearrangement links TRBV25-1 to TRBJ2-7, with D possibly TRBD2 on 5 matching bases. CDR1 is MGHDK, CDR2 SYGVNS, per germline. Trimming stripped 6 bases from V and 10 bases from J, with 13 bases between. CDR3 size: 11 residues. The DNA of the CDR3 is TGTGCCAGCAGCGGTCGTCGGGAACAGTACTTC. This codes for CASSGRREQYF.

V is TRBV7-9 and J is TRBJ2-6; no clear D gene. V shed 5 bases and J shed 0 bases, with 11 bases lying between them. Germline CDR1 SEHNR, CDR2 FQNEAQ (reference sequence). This CDR3 is 16 amino acids long. For the CDR3, the DNA is TGTGCCAGCAGCCCCAGAAAAACCTCTGGGGCCAACGTCCTGACTTTC. Residues: CASSPRKTSGANVLTF.

The chain uses TRBV5-1 and TRBJ2-2, with D possibly matching TRBD1 (5 bases). The germline V and J ends were trimmed by 2 bases and 7 bases, with 12 bases remaining between them. This CDR3 has 14 residues. CDR1 and CDR2 from the germline V gene are SGHRS and YFSETQ. The CDR3 region has the DNA TGCGCCAGCAGCTTCTCAGGGTCCAACGGGGAGCTGTTTTTT. As protein: CASSFSGSNGELFF.

This chain connects TRBV20-1 to TRBJ2-7, with a possible D match to TRBD1 (5 bases). The V end was cut by 1 base, the J end by 2 bases, with 12 bases between. The germline V gene encodes CDR1 DFQATT and CDR2 SNEGSKA (reference sequence). The CDR3 spans 14 residues. CDR3 coding DNA: TGCAGTGCTAGAGGGACAATCCCCCCCTACGAGCAGTACTTC. This sequence encodes CSARGTIPPYEQYF.

This chain uses TRBV5-1 with TRBJ1-2, with D unclear. CDR1 and CDR2 from the germline V gene are SGHRS and YFSETQ. The CDR3 runs 14 residues. Deletions cut 3 bases from V and 5 bases from J, with 14 bases between. The CDR3 region is CASSSTPAGYGYTF. CDR3 DNA sequence: TGCGCCAGCAGCTCGACTCCGGCGGGGTATGGCTACACCTTC.

This clonotype was seen more than once but under ten times. V is TRBV5-1 and J is TRBJ1-4, with TRBD1 as a possible D gene (6 bases). The germline V gene has CDR1 SGHRS and CDR2 YFSETQ. Trimming removed 4 bases at V and 7 bases at J, with 11 bases between. This CDR3 is built from 13 residues. The CDR3 nucleotides read TGCGCCAGCAGCAGACAGGAACGTGAAAAACTGTTTTTT. Amino acids: CASSRQEREKLFF.

This rearrangement joins TRBV5-1 to TRBJ1-3; D gene unclear. V was cut by 0 bases and J by 0 bases, with 10 bases left in between. From germline, CDR1 is SGHRS and CDR2 YFSETQ. This CDR3 spans 16 amino acids. The CDR3 loop reads CASSLDASSSGNTIYF. The CDR3 DNA follows: TGCGCCAGCAGCTTGGATGCGTCTAGCTCTGGAAACACCATATATTTT.

This rearrangement joins TRBV6-1 to TRBJ2-1; 16 nucleotides match TRBD2. The germline V gene encodes CDR1 MNHNS and CDR2 SASEGT. This CDR3 region has 18 residues. V lost 6 bases, J lost 0 bases, and 5 bases stayed unmatched. This CDR3 reads CASRRGLAGGTSYNEQFF. CDR3 DNA sequence: TGTGCCAGCAGAAGGGGACTAGCGGGAGGGACCTCCTACAATGAGCAGTTCTTC.

The genes are TRBV20-1 and TRBJ2-1; D perhaps matches TRBD2 (5 bases). CDR1 and CDR2 (germline): DFQATT, SNEGSKA (reference sequence). The CDR3 is 15 residues long. Trimming removed 3 bases at V and 2 bases at J, with 14 bases between. The CDR3 bases are TGCAGTGCTAGCCGCTCTAGCTTGGCCTACAATGAGCAGTTCTTC. This sequence encodes CSASRSSLAYNEQFF.

The chain recombines TRBV20-1 with TRBJ2-7; D gene uncertain. CDR3 size: 12 residues. CDR1 is DFQATT, CDR2 SNEGSKA, per germline (reference sequence). The CDR3 DNA sequence: TGCAGCGGGCGGCGCGGCCCCTACGAGCAGTACTTC. Amino acids: CSGRRGPYEQYF.

The V call is TRBV5-1, the J call TRBJ1-2; D ambiguous. CDR1 is SGHRS, CDR2 YFSETQ, per germline. This CDR3 spans 15 amino acids. V shed 0 bases and J shed 4 bases, with 13 bases lying between them. The CDR3 DNA is TGCGCCAGCAGCTTGGTATATGGGCGGATCTATGGCTACACCTTC. It is translated as CASSLVYGRIYGYTF.

The chain has TRBV6-2 or TRBV6-3 and TRBJ2-2; 8 nucleotides align to TRBD2. Trimming removed 2 bases from V and 0 bases from J; junction bases left unmatched: 11. The CDR3 runs to 19 residues. Germline CDR1 reads MNHEY; CDR2 reads SVGEGT. DNA of the CDR3: TGTGCCAGCAGTTACCCAATAACCCGACTAGCGCCGAACACCGGGGAGCTGTTTTTT. Its translation: CASSYPITRLAPNTGELFF.

This clonotype occurred a few times. This rearrangement joins TRBV5-5 to TRBJ1-5; 7 bases fit TRBD1. This CDR3 contains 16 residues. Germline V gene lookup returns CDR1 SGHKS and CDR2 YYEKEE (reference sequence). Trimming cost V 0 bases and J 5 bases; bases outside gene matches: 8. This CDR3 reads CASSLEGARVYQPQHF. Here the CDR3 DNA reads TGTGCCAGCAGCTTGGAGGGGGCGCGGGTTTATCAGCCCCAGCATTTT.